A selection of T cell receptor beta chains follows, all from one sample in a study of cytomegalovirus exposure and HLA in healthy donors. Data came from immunoSEQ multiplex PCR; TCRdb stores just in-frame clones and leaves some out. The table includes 150,000 to 200,000 clones, more than 65% detected once. Sequenced: PBMCs. These receptors were obtained from a woman under 40 in good health and CMV-seropositive. Each CDR3 is given with its conserved first and last residue. A D gene is named only where the DNA matches it firmly. Only some rows state a clone size, as once, few, many or a class for expanded clones.

clone size	V gene	J gene	D gene	CDR3 DNA	CDR3 protein
few	TRBV6-6	TRBJ2-5	TRBD1	TGTGCCAGCAGTTCCGGGACAGGTCACAGGGAGACCCAGTACTTC	CASSSGTGHRETQYF
-	TRBV5-1	TRBJ2-2	TRBD1	TGCGCCAGCAGCCGGACAGGGTTCACCGGGGAGCTGTTTTTT	CASSRTGFTGELFF
-	TRBV27	TRBJ2-1	TRBD1	TGTGCCAGCAGTTGGGGACAGGGAGGTGGCTACAATGAGCAGTTCTTC	CASSWGQGGGYNEQFF
-	TRBV7-3	TRBJ2-3	-	TGTGCCAGCAGCCTCCTTTCACGGGATACGCAGTATTTT	CASSLLSRDTQYF
-	TRBV6-6	TRBJ1-5	-	TGTGCCAGCAGTTATTATAGCAATCAGCCCCAGCATTTT	CASSYYSNQPQHF
-	TRBV15	TRBJ2-7	TRBD1	TGTGCCACCAGCAGAACTCGACAGGGGTTCGAGCAGTACTTC	CATSRTRQGFEQYF
-	TRBV7-2	TRBJ2-1	-	TGTGCCAGCAGCCAGGTGGGCGCTGTGTCCCACAATGAGCAGTTCTTC	CASSQVGAVSHNEQFF
few	TRBV6-6	TRBJ2-7	-	TGTGCCAGCACTCCAGGACAGTCAGAGGGCTACGAGCAGTACTTC	CASTPGQSEGYEQYF
-	TRBV7-9	TRBJ2-2	-	TGTGCCAGCCCCGGAGGGGCCGGGGAGCTGTTTTTT	CASPGGAGELFF
-	TRBV7-2	TRBJ2-1	TRBD2	TGTGCCAGCAGCTTAGGCGGGAGGTCGGTCAATGAGCAGTTCTTC	CASSLGGRSVNEQFF
-	TRBV4-2	TRBJ1-5	-	TGTGCCAGCAGCCAAGAAGACAGGCGAAATCAGCCCCAGCATTTT	CASSQEDRRNQPQHF